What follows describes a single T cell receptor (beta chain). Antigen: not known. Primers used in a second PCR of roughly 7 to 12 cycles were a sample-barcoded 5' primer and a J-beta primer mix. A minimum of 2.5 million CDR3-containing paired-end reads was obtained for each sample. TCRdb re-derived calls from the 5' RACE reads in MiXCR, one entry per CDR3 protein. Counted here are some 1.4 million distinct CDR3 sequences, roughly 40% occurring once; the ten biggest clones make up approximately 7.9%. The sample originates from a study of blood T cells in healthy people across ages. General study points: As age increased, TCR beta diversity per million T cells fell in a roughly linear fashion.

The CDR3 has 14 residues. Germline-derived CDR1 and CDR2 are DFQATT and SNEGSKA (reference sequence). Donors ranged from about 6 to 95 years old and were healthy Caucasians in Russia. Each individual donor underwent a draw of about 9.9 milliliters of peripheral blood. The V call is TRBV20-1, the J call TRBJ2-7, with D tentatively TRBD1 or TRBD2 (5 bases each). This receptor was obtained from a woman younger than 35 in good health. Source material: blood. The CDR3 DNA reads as TGCAGCGCCACACCTGGGACGGCTACCTACGAGCAGTACTTC. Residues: CSATPGTATYEQYF.